Shown below are 27 T cell receptor beta chains from a single sample sequenced in a study of shared clonotypes between healthy human individuals. The naive CD8 population came from CD45RO-negative cells selected for CCR7, without terminally differentiated effector memory CD45RA+ cells. The assay was immunoSEQ multiplex PCR, and TCRdb's table has in-frame clones only and misses some. This table has 800,000 or so clones, about 96% appearing once. Sequencing used naive CD8+ T cells sorted from blood. Receptor source: a man aged 25 to 40 in good health.

The CDR3 reads CASSQGQGAIGGQYF. As DNA, the CDR3 is TGCGCCAGCAGCCAAGGACAGGGGGCCATCGGGGGGCAGTACTTC. This chain links TRBV4-1 with TRBJ2-7; 10 nucleotides match TRBD1. The CDR3 runs 15 residues. CDR1 and CDR2 from the germline V gene are MGHRA and YSYEKL. Losses at the gene ends were 1 base for V and 9 bases for J; bases not matched to a gene: 9.

The chain employs TRBV7-6 and TRBJ2-2; 8 bases are shared with TRBD2. With V trimmed by 2 bases and J by 6 bases, 5 bases remained unmatched. Germline CDR1 SGHVS, CDR2 FNYEAQ. The CDR3 consists of 15 residues. CDR3 sequence (DNA): TGTGCCAGCAGCTTAAGGCCTAGCGGGTCCGGGGAGCTGTTTTTT. It codes for CASSLRPSGSGELFF.

The rearrangement links TRBV27 to TRBJ2-1, with 10 bases aligning to TRBD2. Trimming at V came to 4 bases and at J to 8 bases, leaving 17 bases not matched to a gene. Germline V gene data show CDR1 as MNHEY and CDR2 as SMNVEV (reference sequence). The CDR3 is made up of 18 amino acids. The DNA of the CDR3 is TGTGCCAGCAGTTCATCACCGGGACTAGCGATTTTGGTCGATGAGCAGTTCTTC. It encodes CASSSSPGLAILVDEQFF.

In the case of this clone: This CDR3 is also generated by other DNA sequences in the sample. V gene TRBV7-9 combines with J gene TRBJ1-5, with D unclear. Trimming removed 5 bases at V and 4 bases at J, with 6 bases between. This CDR3 is built from 12 residues. CDR1 and CDR2 from the germline V gene are SEHNR and FQNEAQ (reference sequence). CDR3 nucleotide sequence: TGTGCCAGCAGCCTGGAGAATCAGCCCCAGCATTTT. It codes for CASSLENQPQHF.

V usage is TRBV29-1 and J usage is TRBJ2-7; a weak D match, TRBD2 (5 bases). The V gene's germline CDR1 is SQVTM and CDR2 ANQGSEA. Trimming stripped 3 bases from V and 5 bases from J, with 17 bases between. This CDR3 is built from 14 residues. CDR3 DNA: TGCAGCGTTGATGAACGGGGAACCCAGAACGAGCAGTACTTC. This encodes CSVDERGTQNEQYF.

The gene calls are TRBV21-1 and TRBJ2-1. TRBV21-1 is an annotated pseudogene. The CDR3 covers 16 residues. The CDR3 DNA is TGTGCCAGCAGCAAAGGACCCTCCCGCTCCTACAATGAGCAGTTCTTC. Protein product: CASSKGPSRSYNEQFF.

The V call is TRBV9, the J call TRBJ2-5, with a possible D match to TRBD2 (5 bases). From germline, CDR1 is SGDLS and CDR2 YYNGEE. This CDR3 contains 16 residues. V was cut by 5 bases and J by 3 bases, with 20 bases left in between. CDR3 protein: CASSLATSLKEETQYF. The CDR3 nucleotides are TGTGCCAGCAGTCTAGCCACTAGTTTAAAGGAAGAGACCCAGTACTTC.

The rearrangement links TRBV5-6 to TRBJ2-7; the match to TRBD1 covers 7 bases. The germline gives CDR1 SGHDT, CDR2 YYEEEE. This CDR3 spans 17 amino acids. V shed 1 base and J 2 bases; nucleotides not matched to a gene: 12. CDR3 in amino acids: CASSLPIPTGYTYEQYF. The DNA for the CDR3 is TGTGCCAGCAGCTTGCCCATTCCGACAGGGTATACCTACGAGCAGTACTTC. Full variable domain (missing parts from reference TRBV5-6 and TRBJ2-7): DAGVTQSPTHLIKTRGQQVTLRCSPKSGHDTVSWYQQALGQGPQFIFQYYEEEERQRGNFPDRFSGHQFPNYSSELNVNALLLGDSALYLCASSLPIPTGYTYEQYFGPGTRLTVT.

The genes are TRBV10-1 and TRBJ2-7; TRBD2 agrees at 14 bases. The ends lost 4 bases at V and 5 bases at J; junction bases unmatched: 7. CDR3 size: 16 residues. Germline lookup yields CDR1 WNHNN and CDR2 SYGVQD (reference sequence). The CDR3 here is CASSGGPGLAGDEQYF. CDR3 bases: TGCGCCAGCAGTGGGGGACCGGGACTAGCGGGAGACGAGCAGTACTTC.

This clone was counted a single time. V and J are TRBV7-9 and TRBJ2-7; 8 positions agree with TRBD2. This CDR3 region has 15 residues. J was trimmed by 3 bases and V by 8 bases; bases with no gene match: 12. Germline CDR1 SEHNR, CDR2 FQNEAQ (reference sequence). The CDR3 is CASGPTSGSNYEQYF. CDR3 nucleotide sequence: TGTGCCAGCGGCCCGACGAGCGGGAGTAACTACGAGCAGTACTTC.

The genes are TRBV11-3 and TRBJ2-2; TRBD1 is a possible D gene (6 bases). Germline CDR1 and CDR2: SGHNT and YENEEA. V was pared by 5 bases and J by 0 bases, with 16 bases between. This CDR3 spans 17 amino acids. CDR3 nucleotide sequence: TGTGCCAGCAGCCCCCCCGGACAGTCACCGAACACCGGGGAGCTGTTTTTT. This codes for CASSPPGQSPNTGELFF.

The rearrangement uses TRBV27 and TRBJ1-1; D call uncertain. Between the trimmed V and J ends, which lost 8 bases and 4 bases, there was a span of 14 bases. The germline CDR1 and CDR2 sequences are MNHEY and SMNVEV (reference sequence). The CDR3 has 13 amino acids. Here the CDR3 reads CASGPFAPTEAFF. The CDR3 DNA reads TGTGCCAGCGGCCCCTTCGCGCCCACTGAAGCTTTCTTT.

A remark on this clone: The identical CDR3 is also encoded by other nucleotide sequences in the sample. This sequence joins TRBV2 and TRBJ1-3; D is ambiguous. CDR1 is SNHLY, CDR2 FYNNEI, per germline. The CDR3 spans 12 residues. V was shortened by 3 bases and J by 3 bases, with 3 bases between the two germline ends. CDR3 sequence reads: CASSDIGNTIYF. In DNA form, the CDR3 reads TGTGCCAGCAGTGACATTGGAAACACCATATATTTT.

This clone is a singleton in its sample. The chain has TRBV6-6 and TRBJ2-5; tentative D call: TRBD1 (6 bases). Germline values: CDR1 MNHNY, CDR2 SVGAGI (reference sequence). The CDR3 runs to 13 residues. Trimming removed 6 bases from V and 5 bases from J, with 13 bases in between. Here the CDR3 reads CASRPGQTETQYF. Written as DNA, the CDR3 is TGTGCCAGCAGACCCGGACAGACGGAGACCCAGTACTTC.

The genes are TRBV4-1 and TRBJ2-4; TRBD1 or TRBD2 may be the D gene (6 bases each). CDR1 is MGHRA and CDR2 is YSYEKL in the germline V gene. This CDR3 is built from 15 residues. Trimming took off 0 bases at V and 7 bases at J, with 13 bases between the two ends. DNA of the CDR3: TGCGCCAGCAGCCAAGATCGGGGGCTTGGCAACATTCAGTACTTC. This codes for CASSQDRGLGNIQYF.

This chain uses TRBV27 with TRBJ2-7; 10 bases agree with TRBD2. V trimming: 5 bases; J trimming: 3 bases; junction bases outside the gene matches: 10. This CDR3 has 16 amino acids. Germline V gene sequence: CDR1 MNHEY, CDR2 SMNVEV (reference sequence). CDR3 DNA sequence: TGTGCCAGCAGTCCCGATAGCGGGAGGATGGACTACGAGCAGTACTTC. Amino acid sequence: CASSPDSGRMDYEQYF.

This rearrangement joins TRBV19 to TRBJ2-2; 7 bases align to TRBD2. CDR1 and CDR2 from the germline V gene are LNHDA and SQIVND (reference sequence). Trimming at V came to 3 bases and at J to 6 bases, leaving 10 bases not matched to a gene. The CDR3 extends over 16 amino acids. CDR3 protein: CASSIPSTSFSGELFF. CDR3 DNA sequence: TGTGCCAGTAGTATCCCTTCGACTAGCTTTTCCGGGGAGCTGTTTTTT.

This clone was found once. The CDR3 spells CASSQEHPEFYNEQFF. CDR3 DNA sequence: TGCGCCAGCAGCCAAGAACATCCCGAATTCTACAATGAGCAGTTCTTC. The chain links TRBV4-1 to TRBJ2-1; D not certain. V lost 0 bases and J 3 bases, leaving 12 bases between the germline ends. The germline CDR1 and CDR2 sequences are MGHRA and YSYEKL. The CDR3 consists of 16 residues.

The chain joins TRBV10-2 to TRBJ2-5; a weak D match, TRBD1 (7 bases). CDR1 and CDR2 (germline): WSHSY, SAAADI. CDR3 length: 16 amino acids. Trimming cost V 5 bases and J 5 bases, with 21 bases left between them. The CDR3 reads CASSLGTEGALETQYF. CDR3 nucleotide sequence: TGCGCCAGCAGTTTAGGGACTGAGGGGGCGCTTGAGACCCAGTACTTC.

V gene TRBV19 combines with J gene TRBJ2-1; D is unclear. V was shortened by 3 bases and J by 4 bases, with 7 bases between the two germline ends. The CDR3 has 13 residues. From germline, CDR1 is LNHDA and CDR2 SQIVND (reference sequence). CDR3 DNA sequence: TGTGCCAGTAGTATTAGTCCATACAATGAGCAGTTCTTC. As protein: CASSISPYNEQFF.

This clone came up a few times. This sequence joins TRBV5-1 and TRBJ2-7; tentative D call: TRBD1 (6 bases). V was trimmed by 10 bases and J by 0 bases, leaving 14 bases between them. Germline values: CDR1 SGHRS, CDR2 YFSETQ. The length of the CDR3 is 13 residues. The CDR3 here is CASRGGHSYEQYF. The CDR3 DNA reads as TGCGCCTCCAGAGGGGGACACTCCTACGAGCAGTACTTC. The entire variable domain, with the rest obtained from reference TRBV5-1 and TRBJ2-7, is as follows: KAGVTQTPRYLIKTRGQQVTLSCSPISGHRSVSWYQQTPGQGLQFLFEYFSETQRNKGNFPGRFSGRQFSNSRSEMNVSTLELGDSALYLCASRGGHSYEQYFGPGTRLTVT.

The rearrangement links TRBV5-5 to TRBJ2-2; 12 bases line up with TRBD2. The trim removed 2 bases at V and 6 bases at J, leaving 8 bases unmatched. Germline V gene data show CDR1 as SGHKS and CDR2 as YYEKEE (reference sequence). This CDR3 spans 17 amino acids. CDR3 sequence reads: CASSFRLAGERAGELFF. The DNA of the CDR3 is TGTGCCAGCAGCTTCCGACTAGCGGGAGAAAGGGCCGGGGAGCTGTTTTTT.

This clone showed up just a few times. V usage is TRBV13 and J usage is TRBJ2-2; D is unresolved. CDR1 is PRHDT, CDR2 FYEKMQ, per germline (reference sequence). Trimming shortened V by 6 bases and J by 6 bases, and 14 bases separated the two germline ends. This CDR3 has 14 residues. For the CDR3, the DNA is TGTGCCAGCAGGCGAGCCCCCGAACCCGGGGAGCTGTTTTTT. As protein: CASRRAPEPGELFF. Supplemented by reference TRBV13 and TRBJ2-2, the full variable domain reads AAGVIQSPRHLIKEKRETATLKCYPIPRHDTVYWYQQGPGQDPQFLISFYEKMQSDKGSIPDRFSAQQFSDYHSELNMSSLELGDSALYFCASRRAPEPGELFFGEGSRLTVL.

This chain links TRBV11-2 with TRBJ2-1; D is perhaps TRBD1 (5 bases). From germline, CDR1 is SGHAT and CDR2 FQNNGV. CDR3 length: 15 amino acids. The V and J ends lost 4 bases and 0 bases respectively, with 10 bases between them. The CDR3 DNA reads as TGTGCCAGCAGCTCGACAGCGAACTCCTACAATGAGCAGTTCTTC. It codes for CASSSTANSYNEQFF.

The V call is TRBV4-1, the J call TRBJ2-3; TRBD1 might be the D (5 bases). There are 14 residues in the CDR3. Germline assignment: CDR1 MGHRA and CDR2 YSYEKL. V gave up 4 bases and J gave up 4 bases, with 12 bases separating them. This chain's CDR3 is CASSLSQQADTQYF. DNA for the CDR3: TGCGCCAGCAGCCTCAGTCAACAGGCAGATACGCAGTATTTT.

On this clone itself: This CDR3 is also generated by other DNA sequences in the sample. This rearrangement joins TRBV5-5 to TRBJ2-7; 7 bases are a match to TRBD1. The ends lost 4 bases at V and 1 base at J; junction bases unmatched: 2. Germline CDR1 and CDR2: SGHKS and YYEKEE (reference sequence). The CDR3 loop spans 13 amino acids. The DNA of the CDR3 is TGTGCCAGCAGCCTGGACAGGTCCTACGAGCAGTACTTC. Protein product: CASSLDRSYEQYF.

The rearrangement joins TRBV5-6 to TRBJ2-5; D is perhaps TRBD2 (6 bases). The germline V gene encodes CDR1 SGHDT and CDR2 YYEEEE. V was cut by 2 bases and J by 12 bases, with 14 bases left in between. This CDR3 has 12 residues. As DNA, the CDR3 is TGTGCCAGCAGCTTAAACGGAGGGGTGGAGTACTTC. It specifies CASSLNGGVEYF.